The rows below give T cell receptor beta chains drawn from one sample of a study of blood T cell repertoires in COVID-19. Using immunoSEQ multiplex PCR, the repertoire was profiled, and TCRdb retains in-frame clones only, with some absent. The table lists tens of thousands of clones, around 86% of them singletons. The sequenced material came from peripheral blood. These receptors all come from a woman between 70 and 85 years old with acute or convalescent COVID-19. Each CDR3 is given with its conserved first and last residue. A D gene is named only where the DNA matches it firmly. Clone size is shown for a subset of rows, as once, few, many or a class of expanded clone.

V gene,D gene,J gene,clone size,CDR3 protein,CDR3 DNA
TRBV6-1,TRBD2,TRBJ2-1,.,CASREAGGGNEQFF,TGTGCCAGCAGGGAAGCGGGAGGGGGGAATGAGCAGTTCTTC
TRBV25-1,TRBD1,TRBJ2-2,.,CASSEIRTGDTGELFF,TGTGCCAGCAGTGAAATCAGGACAGGGGACACCGGGGAGCTGTTTTTT
TRBV6-6,.,TRBJ1-5,.,CASSYQGLLGQPQHF,TGTGCCAGCAGTTACCAGGGTTTGCTAGGTCAGCCCCAGCATTTT
TRBV7-2,.,TRBJ1-1,.,CASSLQGRYTEAFF,TGTGCCAGCAGCTTACAGGGGCGGTACACTGAAGCTTTCTTT
TRBV29-1,TRBD2,TRBJ2-7,.,CSVPGLALGEQYF,TGCAGCGTTCCGGGACTAGCCCTTGGTGAGCAGTACTTC
TRBV6-6,TRBD1,TRBJ1-2,once,CASTRDRDGYTF,TGTGCCAGCACCCGGGACAGGGATGGCTACACCTTC
TRBV7-2,.,TRBJ2-3,.,CASGSLATDTQYF,TGTGCCAGCGGGAGTTTAGCCACAGATACGCAGTATTTT
TRBV5-1,.,TRBJ2-5,.,CASSLGGGGQETQYF,TGCGCCAGCAGCTTGGGTGGCGGCGGGCAGGAGACCCAGTACTTC
TRBV6-5,TRBD1,TRBJ1-5,.,CASKMDRGSNQPQHF,TGTGCCAGCAAAATGGACAGGGGCTCCAATCAGCCCCAGCATTTT
TRBV2,TRBD1,TRBJ2-5,.,CASSEWGQGQETQYF,TGTGCCAGCAGTGAATGGGGACAGGGACAAGAGACCCAGTACTTC
TRBV7-9,.,TRBJ1-3,.,CASSLKGNVGNTIYF,TGTGCCAGCAGCTTAAAGGGGAACGTCGGAAACACCATATATTTT
TRBV19,.,TRBJ2-3,.,CASSIQGSDTQYF,TGTGCCAGTAGTATACAGGGGTCAGATACGCAGTATTTT
TRBV9,.,TRBJ2-5,.,CASSVEGETQYF,TGTGCCAGCAGCGTAGAGGGGGAGACCCAGTACTTC
TRBV7-2,.,TRBJ2-7,.,CASTPWSAGPGYEQYF,TGTGCCAGCACCCCTTGGTCGGCGGGGCCCGGCTACGAGCAGTACTTC
TRBV28,TRBD1,TRBJ1-6,.,CASSLTGMAGSPLHF,TGTGCCAGCAGCCTGACAGGGATGGCGGGGTCACCCCTCCACTTT
TRBV2,.,TRBJ1-2,.,CASSTRINYGYTF,TGTGCCAGCAGTACTAGGATTAACTATGGCTACACCTTC
TRBV6-4,.,TRBJ2-2,.,CASRGERGSTGELFF,TGTGCCAGCAGAGGAGAACGTGGGAGCACCGGGGAGCTGTTTTTT
TRBV19,TRBD1,TRBJ1-5,.,CASRVQGAGQPQHF,TGTGCCAGTAGAGTCCAGGGGGCGGGTCAGCCCCAGCATTTT
TRBV11-3,.,TRBJ1-3,.,CASSTGGGNTIYF,TGTGCCAGCAGCACCGGAGGTGGAAACACCATATATTTT
TRBV7-9,TRBD1,TRBJ1-1,.,CAIRYRGENTEAFF,TGTGCCATCCGATACAGGGGCGAGAACACTGAAGCTTTCTTT
TRBV6-2/TRBV6-3,.,TRBJ2-5,.,CASSYGDFPQYF,TGTGCCAGCAGTTACGGGGACTTCCCCCAGTACTTC
TRBV5-4,.,TRBJ2-6,.,CASSTQGRRANVLTF,TGTGCCAGCAGTACTCAGGGGAGACGGGCCAACGTCCTGACTTTC
TRBV6-5,TRBD1,TRBJ1-2,.,CASSGTENYGYTF,TGTGCCAGCAGCGGGACAGAGAACTATGGCTACACCTTC
TRBV19,TRBD1,TRBJ1-2,.,CASSISGTGGYYGYTF,TGTGCCAGTAGTATTTCTGGGACAGGGGGCTACTATGGCTACACCTTC
TRBV11-2,.,TRBJ2-1,.,CASSSKSIGSYNEQFF,TGTGCCAGCAGCTCAAAGAGTATCGGGTCCTACAATGAGCAGTTCTTC
TRBV5-1,.,TRBJ2-6,.,CASSFARGTFSGANVLTF,TGCGCCAGCAGCTTTGCCCGGGGGACCTTCTCTGGGGCCAACGTCCTGACTTTC
TRBV12-3/TRBV12-4,.,TRBJ2-1,.,CASNPSGNEQFF,TGTGCCAGCAATCCCTCCGGCAATGAGCAGTTCTTC
TRBV2,TRBD1,TRBJ1-5,.,CASRGQGNQPQHF,TGTGCCAGCAGGGGACAGGGCAATCAGCCCCAGCATTTT
TRBV29-1,.,TRBJ2-3,.,CSVYTGTDTQYF,TGCAGCGTTTATACAGGGACAGATACGCAGTATTTT
TRBV14,.,TRBJ1-4,.,CASSPLGGVKDEKLFF,TGTGCCAGCAGCCCTCTAGGGGGGGTGAAGGACGAAAAACTGTTTTTT